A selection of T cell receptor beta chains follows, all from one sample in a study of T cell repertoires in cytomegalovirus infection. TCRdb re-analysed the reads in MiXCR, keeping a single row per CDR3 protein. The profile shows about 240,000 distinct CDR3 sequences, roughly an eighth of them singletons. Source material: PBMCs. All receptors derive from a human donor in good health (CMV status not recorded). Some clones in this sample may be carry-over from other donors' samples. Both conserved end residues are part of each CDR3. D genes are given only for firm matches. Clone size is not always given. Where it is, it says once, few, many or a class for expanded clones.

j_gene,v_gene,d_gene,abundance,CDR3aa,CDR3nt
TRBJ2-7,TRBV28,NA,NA,CATLGTATYEQYF,TGTGCCACCCTGGGGACTGCTACCTACGAGCAGTACTTC
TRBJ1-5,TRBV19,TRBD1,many,CASGLQGIESQPQHF,TGTGCCAGTGGGCTACAGGGGATTGAGAGTCAGCCCCAGCATTTT
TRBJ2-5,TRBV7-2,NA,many,CASSIHHLKTQYF,TGTGCCAGCAGCATTCACCACTTAAAGACCCAGTACTTC
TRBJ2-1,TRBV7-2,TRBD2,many,CASKPGGGGAVEQFF,TGTGCCAGCAAACCCGGAGGCGGGGGGGCGGTTGAGCAGTTCTTC
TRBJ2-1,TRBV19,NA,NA,CASRDIPGDFYNEQFF,TGTGCCAGTAGAGACATCCCAGGGGATTTCTACAATGAGCAGTTCTTC
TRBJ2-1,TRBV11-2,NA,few,CASSLGQGDDEQFF,TGTGCCAGCAGCTTAGGGCAGGGAGACGATGAGCAGTTCTTC
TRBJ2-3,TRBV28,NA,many,CASFRGLSTDTQYF,TGTGCCAGCTTTCGGGGGCTGAGCACAGATACGCAGTATTTT
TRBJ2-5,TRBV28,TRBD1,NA,CASRTGGQRGTQYF,TGTGCCAGCCGAACAGGGGGGCAGCGCGGGACCCAGTACTTC
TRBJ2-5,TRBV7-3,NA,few,CASSPTPGRAETQYF,TGTGCCAGCAGCCCTACGCCGGGGCGGGCAGAGACCCAGTACTTC
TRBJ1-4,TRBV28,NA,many,CASSFEGLRGKLFF,TGTGCCAGCAGTTTCGAGGGGCTTCGCGGAAAACTGTTTTTT
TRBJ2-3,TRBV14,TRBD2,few,CASSLHPRRELADTQYF,TGTGCCAGCAGCCTCCACCCGAGGCGGGAGTTAGCAGATACGCAGTATTTT
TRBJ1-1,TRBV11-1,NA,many,CASSLEGSGEAFF,TGTGCCAGCAGCTTGGAAGGGAGCGGAGAAGCTTTCTTT
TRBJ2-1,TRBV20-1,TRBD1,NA,CSARQGVRNEQFF,TGCAGTGCTAGACAGGGGGTGAGAAATGAGCAGTTCTTC
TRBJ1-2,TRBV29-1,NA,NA,CSVADSKYYGYTF,TGCAGCGTAGCAGACTCCAAGTACTATGGCTACACCTTC
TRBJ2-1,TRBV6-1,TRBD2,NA,CASSPGLGVNEQFF,TGTGCCAGCAGTCCGGGACTAGGGGTCAATGAGCAGTTCTTC
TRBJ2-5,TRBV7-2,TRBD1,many,CASSHRGLQETQYF,TGTGCCAGCAGCCACAGGGGGCTCCAAGAGACCCAGTACTTC
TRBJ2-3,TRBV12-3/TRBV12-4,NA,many,CASRGFQGTDTQYF,TGTGCCAGCAGAGGGTTTCAGGGCACAGATACGCAGTATTTT
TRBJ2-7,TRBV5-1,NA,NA,CASSLDPGRRTYEQYF,TGCGCCAGCAGCTTGGATCCAGGGCGGAGGACCTACGAGCAGTACTTC
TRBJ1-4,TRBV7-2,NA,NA,CASSLSPTGKLFF,TGTGCCAGCAGCTTATCCCCTACGGGAAAACTGTTTTTT
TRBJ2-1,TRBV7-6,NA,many,CASSSPAGRNNEQFF,TGTGCCAGCAGCTCCCCGGCGGGGCGAAACAATGAGCAGTTCTTC
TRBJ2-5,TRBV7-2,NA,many,CASTLRPFGGEETQYF,TGTGCCAGCACCTTAAGGCCCTTTGGCGGGGAAGAGACCCAGTACTTC
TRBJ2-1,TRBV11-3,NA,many,CASSAGGVWNEQFF,TGTGCCAGCAGCGCCGGAGGGGTCTGGAATGAGCAGTTCTTC
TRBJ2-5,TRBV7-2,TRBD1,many,CASSAGQGRETQYF,TGTGCCAGCAGCGCGGGACAGGGGCGAGAGACCCAGTACTTC
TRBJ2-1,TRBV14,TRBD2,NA,CASSQDGSSGNRRNNEQFF,TGTGCCAGCAGCCAAGATGGTAGTAGCGGGAACCGACGGAACAATGAGCAGTTCTTC
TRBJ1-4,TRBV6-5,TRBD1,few,CASSYSGQTNEKLFF,TGTGCCAGCAGTTACTCGGGACAGACTAATGAAAAACTGTTTTTT
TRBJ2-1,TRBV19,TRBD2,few,CASSIDSAGGYNEQFF,TGTGCCAGTAGTATAGATTCAGCGGGAGGGTACAATGAGCAGTTCTTC
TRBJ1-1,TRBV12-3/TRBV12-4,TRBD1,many,CASSEPGQGTNTEAFF,TGTGCCAGCAGTGAACCGGGACAGGGGACGAACACTGAAGCTTTCTTT
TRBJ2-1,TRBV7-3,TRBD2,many,CASSRLRAGGNEQFF,TGTGCCAGCAGCCGTTTAAGAGCGGGAGGAAATGAGCAGTTCTTC
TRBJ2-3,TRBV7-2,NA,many,CASSSRTASSTDTQYF,TGTGCCAGCAGCTCCCGGACGGCATCTAGCACAGATACGCAGTATTTT
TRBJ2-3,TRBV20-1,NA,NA,CSASSAGDPGDTQYF,TGCAGTGCTAGTTCCGCGGGTGACCCCGGGGATACGCAGTATTTT
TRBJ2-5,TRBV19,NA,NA,CASRIELGETQYF,TGTGCCAGTAGAATAGAGCTGGGAGAGACCCAGTACTTC
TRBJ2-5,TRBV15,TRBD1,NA,CATSRERDSSETQYF,TGTGCCACCAGCAGGGAACGGGACAGTTCTGAGACCCAGTACTTC
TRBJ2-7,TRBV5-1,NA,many,CASSLVEGPYEQYF,TGCGCCAGCAGCTTGGTAGAGGGACCCTACGAGCAGTACTTC
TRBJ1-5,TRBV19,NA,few,CASSFFVNQPQHF,TGTGCCAGTAGTTTCTTCGTTAATCAGCCCCAGCATTTT
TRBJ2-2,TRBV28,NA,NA,CASTRVNTGELFF,TGTGCCAGCACCAGAGTGAACACCGGGGAGCTGTTTTTT
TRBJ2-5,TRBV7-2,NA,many,CASSLGTGAPPGAQYF,TGTGCCAGCAGCTTGGGTACGGGGGCGCCGCCGGGGGCCCAGTACTTC
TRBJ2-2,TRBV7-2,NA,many,CASSPLQGYTGELFF,TGTGCCAGCAGCCCTCTGCAGGGGTACACCGGGGAGCTGTTTTTT
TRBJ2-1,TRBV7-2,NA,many,CASTIGPERLVEQFF,TGTGCCAGCACCATAGGACCGGAACGGCTTGTTGAGCAGTTCTTC
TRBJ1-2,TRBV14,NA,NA,CASSQDSVYGYTF,TGTGCCAGCAGCCAAGATTCCGTTTATGGCTACACCTTC
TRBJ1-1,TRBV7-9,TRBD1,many,CASSLFGGEGGAFF,TGTGCCAGCAGCTTATTCGGGGGAGAAGGGGGCGCTTTCTTT
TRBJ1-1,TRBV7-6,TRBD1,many,CASSADRGSGTEAFF,TGTGCCAGCAGCGCAGACAGGGGGTCGGGCACTGAAGCTTTCTTT
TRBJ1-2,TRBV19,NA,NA,CASSIGEGNYGYTF,TGTGCCAGTAGTATCGGGGAGGGGAACTATGGCTACACCTTC
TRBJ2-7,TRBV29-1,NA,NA,CSVVPGTHTYEQYF,TGCAGCGTGGTCCCCGGGACTCACACCTACGAGCAGTACTTC
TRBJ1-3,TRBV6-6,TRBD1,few,CASSPRTGRGNTIYF,TGTGCCAGCAGCCCGCGGACAGGTCGAGGAAACACCATATATTTT
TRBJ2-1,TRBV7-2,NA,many,CASRKGGSYNEQFF,TGTGCCAGCAGGAAAGGGGGGTCCTACAATGAGCAGTTCTTC